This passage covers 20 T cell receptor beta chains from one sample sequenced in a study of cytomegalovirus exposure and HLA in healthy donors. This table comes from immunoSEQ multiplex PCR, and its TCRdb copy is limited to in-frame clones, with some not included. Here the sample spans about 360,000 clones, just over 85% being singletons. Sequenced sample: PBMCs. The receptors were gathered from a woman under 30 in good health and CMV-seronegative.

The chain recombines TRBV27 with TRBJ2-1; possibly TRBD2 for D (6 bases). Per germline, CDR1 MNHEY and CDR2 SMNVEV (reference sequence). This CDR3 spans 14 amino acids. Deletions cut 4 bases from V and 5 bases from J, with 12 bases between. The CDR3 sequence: CASSYRDSNNEQFF. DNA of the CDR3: TGTGCCAGCAGTTACCGGGACTCAAACAATGAGCAGTTCTTC.

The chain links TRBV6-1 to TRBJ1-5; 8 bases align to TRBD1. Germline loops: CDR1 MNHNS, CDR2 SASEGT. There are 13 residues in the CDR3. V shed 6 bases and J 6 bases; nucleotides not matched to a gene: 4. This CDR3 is CASSPDRGQPQHF. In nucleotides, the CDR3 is TGTGCCAGCAGCCCCGACAGGGGTCAGCCCCAGCATTTT.

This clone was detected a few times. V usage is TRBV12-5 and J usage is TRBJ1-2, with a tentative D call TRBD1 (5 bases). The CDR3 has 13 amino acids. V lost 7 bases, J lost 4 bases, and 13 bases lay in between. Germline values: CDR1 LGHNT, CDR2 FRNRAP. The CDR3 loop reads CASATDSSYGYTF. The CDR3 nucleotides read TGTGCTAGTGCCACAGACAGTAGCTATGGCTACACCTTC.

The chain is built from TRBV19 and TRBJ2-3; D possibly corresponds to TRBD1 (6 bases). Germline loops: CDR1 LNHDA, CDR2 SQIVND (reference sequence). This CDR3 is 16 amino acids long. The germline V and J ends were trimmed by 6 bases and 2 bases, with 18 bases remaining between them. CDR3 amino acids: CASRNPGDGDTDTQYF. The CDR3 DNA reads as TGTGCCAGTAGGAACCCAGGGGATGGAGACACAGATACGCAGTATTTT. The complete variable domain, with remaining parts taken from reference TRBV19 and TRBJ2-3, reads DGGITQSPKYLFRKEGQNVTLSCEQNLNHDAMYWYRQDPGQGLRLIYYSQIVNDFQKGDIAEGYSVSREKKESFPLTVTSAQKNPTAFYLCASRNPGDGDTDTQYFGPGTRLTVL.

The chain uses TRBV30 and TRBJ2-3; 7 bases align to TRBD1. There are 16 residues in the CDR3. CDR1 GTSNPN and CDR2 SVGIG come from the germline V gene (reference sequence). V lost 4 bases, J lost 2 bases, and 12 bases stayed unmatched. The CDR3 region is CAWTLPGQKYTDTQYF. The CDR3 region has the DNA TGTGCCTGGACCTTACCGGGACAGAAATACACAGATACGCAGTATTTT.

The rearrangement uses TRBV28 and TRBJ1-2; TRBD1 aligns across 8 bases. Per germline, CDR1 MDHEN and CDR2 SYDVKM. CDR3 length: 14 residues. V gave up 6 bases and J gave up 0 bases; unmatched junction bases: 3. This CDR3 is CASRRTGSNYGYTF. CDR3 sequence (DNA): TGTGCCAGCAGGCGGACAGGGTCTAACTATGGCTACACCTTC.

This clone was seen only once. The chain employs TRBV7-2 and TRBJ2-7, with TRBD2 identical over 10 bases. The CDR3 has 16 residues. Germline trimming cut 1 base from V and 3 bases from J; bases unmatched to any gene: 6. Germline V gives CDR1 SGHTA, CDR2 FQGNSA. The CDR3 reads CASSLGSSGSLYEQYF. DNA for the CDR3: TGTGCCAGCAGCTTAGGCTCTAGCGGGAGTCTCTACGAGCAGTACTTC.

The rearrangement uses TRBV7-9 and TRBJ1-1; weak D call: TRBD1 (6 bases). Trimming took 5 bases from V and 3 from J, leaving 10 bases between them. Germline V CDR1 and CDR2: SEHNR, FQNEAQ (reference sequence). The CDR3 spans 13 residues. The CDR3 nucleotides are TGTGCCAGCAGCCAAAGACAGGACACTGAAGCTTTCTTT. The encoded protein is CASSQRQDTEAFF.

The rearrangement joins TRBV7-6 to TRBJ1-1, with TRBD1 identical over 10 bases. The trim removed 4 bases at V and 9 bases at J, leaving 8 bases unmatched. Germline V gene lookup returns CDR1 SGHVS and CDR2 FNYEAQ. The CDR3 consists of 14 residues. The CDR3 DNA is TGTGCCAGCAGCTCAGGGACAGGGGTCCCCAAAGCTTTCTTT. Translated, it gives CASSSGTGVPKAFF.

CDR3 protein: CASSESRRGLGNTIYF. DNA for the CDR3: TGTGCCAGCAGTGAAAGTCGGAGAGGGCTTGGAAACACCATATATTTT. The chain is built from TRBV2 and TRBJ1-3, with D unresolved. This CDR3 spans 16 amino acids. The V end lost 2 bases, the J end lost 3 bases, and 14 bases lay between the germline ends. CDR1 SNHLY and CDR2 FYNNEI come from the germline V gene.

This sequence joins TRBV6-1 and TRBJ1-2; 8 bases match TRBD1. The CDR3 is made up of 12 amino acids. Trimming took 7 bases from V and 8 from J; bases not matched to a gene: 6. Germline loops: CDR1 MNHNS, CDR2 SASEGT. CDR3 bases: TGTGCCAGCAACCAGGGGGCGTGGGGCTACACCTTC. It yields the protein CASNQGAWGYTF.

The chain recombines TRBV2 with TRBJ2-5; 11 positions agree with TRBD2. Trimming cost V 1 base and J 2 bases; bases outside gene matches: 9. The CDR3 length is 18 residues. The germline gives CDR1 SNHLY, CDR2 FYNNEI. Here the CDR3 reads CASSEGLAGGVRQETQYF. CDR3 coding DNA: TGTGCCAGCAGTGAAGGCTTAGCGGGAGGGGTGCGGCAAGAGACCCAGTACTTC.

The CDR3 region has the DNA TGTGCCAGCAGCCGCCGGGACAGGGGTGTCGAAAAACTGTTTTTT. This encodes CASSRRDRGVEKLFF. The chain links TRBV5-8 to TRBJ1-4, with 10 bases lining up with TRBD1. V shed 4 bases, J shed 8 bases, and the junction held 8 bases outside the gene matches. The CDR3 has 15 amino acids. The V gene's germline CDR1 is SGHTS and CDR2 YDEGEE.

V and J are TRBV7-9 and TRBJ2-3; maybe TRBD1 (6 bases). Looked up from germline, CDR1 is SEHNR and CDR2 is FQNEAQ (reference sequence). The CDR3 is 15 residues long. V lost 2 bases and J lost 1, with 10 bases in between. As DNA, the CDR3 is TGTGCCAGCAGCTTAATCAGGGGCGGCACAGATACGCAGTATTTT. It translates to CASSLIRGGTDTQYF.

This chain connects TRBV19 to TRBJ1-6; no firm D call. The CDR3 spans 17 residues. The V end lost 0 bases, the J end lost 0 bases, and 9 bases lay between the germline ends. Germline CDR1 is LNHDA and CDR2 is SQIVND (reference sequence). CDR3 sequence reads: CASSIDLGSSYNSPLHF. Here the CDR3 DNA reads TGTGCCAGTAGTATAGATCTCGGGAGCTCCTATAATTCACCCCTCCACTTT.

DNA for the CDR3: TGTGCCTGGAGATTCAGGAGGCTGGACTCCTACGAGCAGTACTTC. The encoded protein is CAWRFRRLDSYEQYF. This chain connects TRBV30 to TRBJ2-7; the D gene is possibly TRBD2 (5 bases). The CDR3 is 15 amino acids. CDR1 and CDR2 from the germline V gene are GTSNPN and SVGIG (reference sequence). The germline V and J ends were trimmed by 3 bases and 0 bases, with 15 bases remaining between them.

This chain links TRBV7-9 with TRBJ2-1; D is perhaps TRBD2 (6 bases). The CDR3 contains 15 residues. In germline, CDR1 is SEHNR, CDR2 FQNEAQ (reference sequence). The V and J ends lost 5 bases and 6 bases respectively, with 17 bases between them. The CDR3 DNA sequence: TGTGCCAGCAGCCACCGGGACTTCCTCGGCAATGAGCAGTTCTTC. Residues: CASSHRDFLGNEQFF.

CDR3 in DNA: TGTGCCAGCAGGCTGGGACTAGCGGGGGACAACACCGGGGAGCTGTTTTTT. This translates into CASRLGLAGDNTGELFF. The rearrangement joins TRBV27 to TRBJ2-2, with TRBD2 matching over 14 bases. J lost 2 bases, V lost 6 bases, and 5 bases had no gene match. The CDR3 covers 17 residues. Germline lookup yields CDR1 MNHEY and CDR2 SMNVEV (reference sequence).

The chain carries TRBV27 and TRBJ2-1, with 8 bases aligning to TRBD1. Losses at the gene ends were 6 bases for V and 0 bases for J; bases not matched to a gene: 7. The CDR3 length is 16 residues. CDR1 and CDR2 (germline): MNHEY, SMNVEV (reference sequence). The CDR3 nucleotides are TGTGCCAGCAGCTCCAGGGGGCGCCCCTCCTACAATGAGCAGTTCTTC. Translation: CASSSRGRPSYNEQFF.

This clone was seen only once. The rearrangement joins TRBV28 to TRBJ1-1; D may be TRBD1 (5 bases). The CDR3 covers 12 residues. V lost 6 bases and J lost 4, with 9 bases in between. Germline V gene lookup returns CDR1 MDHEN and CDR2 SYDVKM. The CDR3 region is CASRTGGTEAFF. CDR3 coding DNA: TGTGCCAGCAGGACGGGGGGCACTGAAGCTTTCTTT.